Below, one T cell receptor (beta chain) is given with its context. No antigen is known for it. The unexposed donors gave CD4+ T cells in about 2010-2018, prior to COVID-19. CD4+ T cells were isolated from the cells after 10 days of culture. This sample is part of a study of CD4 T cells in relation to SARS-CoV-2 and coronaviruses. The protocol was immunoSEQ multiplex PCR, while the TCRdb copy is restricted to in-frame clones and leaves out a portion. The sample lists around 9,700 clones, about 81% occurring once. The clonotype comes from a human donor in good health. Sequencing was done on a sample of CD4+ T cells from PBMCs, cultured in vitro.

The CDR3 reads CASSQGLVVSYEQYF. The DNA for the CDR3 is TGCGCCAGCAGCCAAGGGTTAGTAGTTTCCTACGAGCAGTACTTC. The chain carries TRBV4-3 and TRBJ2-7; D gene uncertain. Germline V gene sequence: CDR1 LGHNA, CDR2 YSLEER. V lost 1 base and J 1 base, leaving 11 bases between the germline ends. The CDR3 runs to 15 residues.